These 21 T cell receptor beta chains were all obtained from the same sample, sequenced in a study of blood T cell repertoires in COVID-19. Generated by immunoSEQ multiplex PCR, the TCRdb table keeps only in-frame clones and is missing some. The repertoire consists of under 300,000 clones, with about 88% occurring once and the leading ten covering about 4%. The source material was peripheral blood. Receptors were obtained from a young man with active or convalescent COVID-19.

The chain combines TRBV19 with TRBJ1-3, with 7 bases identical to TRBD1. Trimming removed 3 bases from V and 0 bases from J; junction bases left unmatched: 2. This CDR3 has 15 residues. Germline lookup yields CDR1 LNHDA and CDR2 SQIVND (reference sequence). The CDR3 protein is CASSIGTVSGNTIYF. The DNA for the CDR3 is TGTGCCAGTAGTATTGGGACAGTCTCTGGAAACACCATATATTTT.

This rearrangement joins TRBV3-1 (or the pseudogene TRBV3-2) to TRBJ1-1; no reliable D call. Germline loops: CDR1 LGHDT, CDR2 YNNKEL (reference sequence). The CDR3 length is 14 residues. The ends were cut back, 6 bases at V and 8 bases at J, with 19 bases in the middle. CDR3 in amino acids: CASSDRGTQREAFF. The DNA of the CDR3 is TGTGCCAGCAGTGATCGGGGAACCCAAAGGGAAGCTTTCTTT.

This chain joins TRBV30 and TRBJ2-7, with D possibly matching TRBD2 (6 bases). Germline V gives CDR1 GTSNPN, CDR2 SVGIG (reference sequence). The CDR3 consists of 13 residues. Trimming took 5 bases from V and 0 from J, leaving 11 bases between them. CDR3 amino acids: CAWLTSGSYEQYF. The CDR3 DNA follows: TGTGCCTGGCTGACTAGTGGCTCCTACGAGCAGTACTTC.

The chain uses TRBV6-2 or TRBV6-3 and TRBJ1-1, with no clear D. The CDR3 spans 12 residues. V dropped 0 bases and J dropped 6 bases, with 5 bases sitting between them. Germline CDR1 reads MNHEY; CDR2 reads SVGEGT. CDR3 nucleotide sequence: TGTGCCAGCAGTTACTCCTCCGCTGAAGCTTTCTTT. This translates into CASSYSSAEAFF.

The chain uses TRBV7-6 and TRBJ2-6; D perhaps matches TRBD2 (6 bases). Trimming pared 8 bases from V and 4 bases from J, leaving 15 bases between. The CDR3 has 15 residues. Germline V gene data show CDR1 as SGHVS and CDR2 as FNYEAQ. The CDR3 nucleotides read TGTGCCAGCCCGGGGGAGGTCGAGGGGGCCAACGTCCTGACTTTC. As protein: CASPGEVEGANVLTF.

This rearrangement joins TRBV10-3 to TRBJ2-1; D unclear. CDR3 length: 15 residues. Trimming took 0 bases from V and 1 from J, leaving 7 bases between them. Germline CDR1 is ENHRY and CDR2 is SYGVKD. The CDR3 DNA reads as TGTGCCATCAGTGAGTCGAGTACTTCCTACAATGAGCAGTTCTTC. Protein: CAISESSTSYNEQFF.

This chain connects TRBV19 to TRBJ1-2, with D possibly matching TRBD1 (5 bases). The CDR3 sequence is 14 residues long. Looked up from germline, CDR1 is LNHDA and CDR2 is SQIVND (reference sequence). Trimming took off 6 bases at V and 5 bases at J, with 16 bases between the two ends. The CDR3: CASRSPWQGYGYTF. For the CDR3, the DNA is TGTGCCAGTAGATCCCCTTGGCAGGGATATGGCTACACCTTC.

This rearrangement joins TRBV20-1 to TRBJ2-1; TRBD1 matches 8 bases. V shed 3 bases, J shed 9 bases, and the junction held 10 bases outside the gene matches. CDR1 and CDR2 from the germline V gene are DFQATT and SNEGSKA (reference sequence). There are 14 residues in the CDR3. CDR3 nucleotide sequence: TGCAGTGCTAGTAGGGGACAGGCTGGACGTGAGCAGTTCTTC. It encodes CSASRGQAGREQFF.

The chain is built from TRBV7-2 and TRBJ1-1, with 10 positions matching TRBD1. CDR1 SGHTA and CDR2 FQGNSA come from the germline V gene. The CDR3 consists of 16 residues. The trim removed 2 bases at V and 5 bases at J, leaving 8 bases unmatched. The DNA of the CDR3 is TGTGCCAGCAGCTTATCGGGCGGGACAGGGGTGACTGAAGCTTTCTTT. This codes for CASSLSGGTGVTEAFF.

The chain is built from TRBV27 and TRBJ2-4, with TRBD1 identical over 8 bases. The CDR3 consists of 15 residues. Germline V gene data show CDR1 as MNHEY and CDR2 as SMNVEV (reference sequence). V lost 2 bases, J lost 6 bases, and 6 bases stayed unmatched. The CDR3 DNA reads as TGTGCCAGCAGTTTAAATCGGGACAGGTCAAACATTCAGTACTTC. Its protein product is CASSLNRDRSNIQYF.

J is TRBJ2-3 and V is TRBV5-1, with 11 bases matching TRBD2. Losses at the gene ends were 6 bases for V and 6 bases for J; bases not matched to a gene: 12. Per germline, CDR1 SGHRS and CDR2 YFSETQ. The CDR3 length is 16 residues. This CDR3 reads CASKTSGGFGADTQYF. The CDR3 coding sequence is TGCGCCAGCAAAACTAGCGGGGGATTCGGGGCGGATACGCAGTATTTT.

The gene calls are TRBV7-2 and TRBJ2-7; 9 bases match TRBD2. Unmatched junction bases numbered 1, after V lost 3 bases and J lost 1 base. Germline CDR1 and CDR2: SGHTA and FQGNSA. The CDR3 totals 14 residues. The CDR3 reads CASSLLAGSYEQYF. As DNA, the CDR3 is TGTGCCAGCAGCTTGCTAGCGGGGTCCTACGAGCAGTACTTC.

A few counts support this clone. The V call is TRBV5-4, the J call TRBJ2-7, with D uncertain. Germline assignment: CDR1 SGHNT and CDR2 YYREEE (reference sequence). Deletions cut 1 base from V and 3 bases from J, with 5 bases between. The CDR3 has 12 residues. The CDR3 DNA sequence: TGTGCCAGCAGCTTGAACGGCTACGAGCAGTACTTC. It specifies CASSLNGYEQYF.

This chain connects TRBV29-1 to TRBJ2-6; 7 bases agree with TRBD2. The junction had 4 bases not matched to a gene; V was cut back by 1 base and J by 4 bases. The germline CDR1 and CDR2 sequences are SQVTM and ANQGSEA. This CDR3 spans 15 amino acids. CDR3 amino acids: CSVEVGGFGANVLTF. For the CDR3, the DNA is TGCAGCGTTGAAGTGGGGGGGTTCGGGGCCAACGTCCTGACTTTC.

V usage is TRBV5-1 and J usage is TRBJ2-5; 7 positions agree with TRBD2. Losses at the gene ends were 1 base for V and 4 bases for J; bases not matched to a gene: 4. CDR1 SGHRS and CDR2 YFSETQ come from the germline V gene. The CDR3 length is 14 residues. The CDR3 sequence is CASSLSGVIETQYF. The CDR3 nucleotides read TGCGCCAGCAGCTTGAGCGGGGTAATAGAGACCCAGTACTTC. Full variable domain (missing parts from reference TRBV5-1 and TRBJ2-5): KAGVTQTPRYLIKTRGQQVTLSCSPISGHRSVSWYQQTPGQGLQFLFEYFSETQRNKGNFPGRFSGRQFSNSRSEMNVSTLELGDSALYLCASSLSGVIETQYFGPGTRLLVL.

V is TRBV18 and J is TRBJ1-1, with D unresolved. There are 12 residues in the CDR3. Trimming stripped 6 bases from V and 5 bases from J, with 10 bases between. Germline assignment: CDR1 KGHSH and CDR2 LQKENI. Here the CDR3 reads CASSGVRTEAFF. In DNA, the CDR3 is TGTGCCAGCTCCGGGGTAAGAACTGAAGCTTTCTTT.

The V call is TRBV30, the J call TRBJ2-3; D perhaps matches TRBD1 (6 bases). Per the germline V gene, CDR1 is GTSNPN and CDR2 is SVGIG (reference sequence). V lost 2 bases and J lost 2, with 14 bases in between. The CDR3 runs 15 residues. CDR3 coding DNA: TGTGCCTGGAGTACCGGGACAATACCCACAGATACGCAGTATTTT. This sequence encodes CAWSTGTIPTDTQYF.

The chain joins TRBV28 to TRBJ2-1, with a possible D match to TRBD2 (6 bases). The CDR3 contains 12 residues. Germline lookup yields CDR1 MDHEN and CDR2 SYDVKM. The V gene lost 6 bases and the J gene lost 9 bases, with 12 bases spanning the gap. Here the CDR3 reads CASRPQEGEQFF. As DNA, the CDR3 is TGTGCCAGCAGACCACAGGAGGGTGAGCAGTTCTTC.

The chain joins TRBV7-6 to TRBJ1-1; TRBD1 might be the D (5 bases). Germline V gene lookup returns CDR1 SGHVS and CDR2 FNYEAQ. The CDR3 covers 15 residues. The V end lost 5 bases, the J end lost 0 bases, and 13 bases lay between the germline ends. CDR3 region: CASSPAEGMNTEAFF. Written as DNA, the CDR3 is TGTGCCAGCAGCCCCGCGGAGGGGATGAACACTGAAGCTTTCTTT.

A remark on this clone: In the same sample, other DNA sequences code for this CDR3. The chain recombines TRBV24-1 with TRBJ2-7; D ambiguous. Trimming pared 2 bases from V and 4 bases from J, leaving 5 bases between. This CDR3 is built from 12 residues. Germline CDR1 and CDR2: KGHDR and SFDVKD. The CDR3 bases are TGTGCCACCAGTGATTCGAGATACGAGCAGTACTTC. Encoded protein: CATSDSRYEQYF.

The V call is TRBV5-1, the J call TRBJ1-1; possibly TRBD1 for D (5 bases). CDR1 is SGHRS, CDR2 YFSETQ, per germline. The CDR3 is made up of 14 amino acids. V was cut by 0 bases and J by 4 bases, with 10 bases left in between. As DNA, the CDR3 is TGCGCCAGCAGCTTGGTTCCGACAGTCACTGAAGCTTTCTTT. Residues: CASSLVPTVTEAFF.